The 32 T cell receptor beta chains in this list originate from one sample, sequenced in a study of blood T cell repertoires in COVID-19 (dated by TCRdb to about 2020). Library creation used the immunoSEQ multiplex PCR assay. TCRdb mirrors the immuneACCESS table, restricted to in-frame sequences. Some clones are absent from its copies; in checked studies, under half trace to an unresolved V gene, and the reason for the others is unknown. Recorded for this sample are tens of thousands of clones; approximately 80% of them occurred a single time. The biggest ten clones account for about half of the sample. The material sequenced was peripheral blood. Receptor source: a human donor in a cohort sampled during active COVID-19.

V usage is TRBV10-2 and J usage is TRBJ2-5; tentatively, D is TRBD1 (6 bases). The CDR3 runs to 14 residues. V was cut by 6 bases and J by 5 bases, with 16 bases left in between. Germline lookup yields CDR1 WSHSY and CDR2 SAAADI. CDR3 nucleotides: TGCGCCAGCAGGCCTGCAGGACAGAGGGAGACCCAGTACTTC. Protein sequence: CASRPAGQRETQYF.

The chain links TRBV28 to TRBJ2-1, with D perhaps TRBD2 (5 bases). The CDR3 is made up of 15 amino acids. The germline V gene encodes CDR1 MDHEN and CDR2 SYDVKM. V gave up 2 bases and J gave up 1 base, with 9 bases separating them. CDR3 in amino acids: CASSLSGSSYNEQFF. In DNA form, the CDR3 reads TGTGCCAGCAGTTTAAGTGGGAGTTCCTACAATGAGCAGTTCTTC.

The J gene is TRBJ1-4, the V gene TRBV5-6, with 12 bases identical to TRBD1. The CDR3 has 14 amino acids. Trimming at V came to 2 bases and at J to 10 bases, leaving 3 bases not matched to a gene. Germline CDR1 reads SGHDT; CDR2 reads YYEEEE. The CDR3 loop reads CASSFGTGGVKLFF. In nucleotides, the CDR3 is TGTGCCAGCAGCTTTGGGACAGGGGGCGTAAAACTGTTTTTT.

The chain uses TRBV18 and TRBJ2-7; TRBD2 matches 7 bases. Germline V gives CDR1 KGHSH, CDR2 LQKENI. This CDR3 is 16 amino acids long. The ends lost 2 bases at V and 2 bases at J; junction bases unmatched: 9. The CDR3: CASSPSLADTPYEQYF. Here the CDR3 DNA reads TGTGCCAGCTCACCATCCCTAGCGGACACTCCCTACGAGCAGTACTTC.

The rearrangement uses TRBV4-2 and TRBJ2-1, with D perhaps TRBD1 (5 bases). This CDR3 region has 14 residues. V was cut by 1 base and J by 3 bases, with 7 bases left in between. Germline CDR1 LGHNA, CDR2 YNFKEQ. CDR3 sequence: CASSQGGHYNEQFF. CDR3 in DNA: TGTGCCAGCAGCCAAGGGGGCCACTACAATGAGCAGTTCTTC.

V is TRBV19 and J is TRBJ1-5, with D unresolved. The CDR3 covers 15 residues. V dropped 5 bases and J dropped 2 bases, with 13 bases sitting between them. CDR1 is LNHDA and CDR2 is SQIVND in the germline V gene (reference sequence). CDR3 coding DNA: TGTGCCAGTAGTCCACTAAGTCGCGGCAATCAGCCCCAGCATTTT. Its translation is CASSPLSRGNQPQHF.

The chain is built from TRBV15 and TRBJ2-7, with 9 bases aligning to TRBD2. The V gene's germline CDR1 is LNHNV and CDR2 YYDKDF (reference sequence). V shed 1 base, J shed 2 bases, and the junction held 9 bases outside the gene matches. This CDR3 comprises 17 residues. CDR3 DNA: TGTGCCACCAGCAGAGGACTAGCGGTCCAGGGGGCCTACGAGCAGTACTTC. Encoded protein: CATSRGLAVQGAYEQYF.

The chain uses TRBV7-2 and TRBJ2-1, with 9 nucleotides matching TRBD1. The CDR3 is 12 amino acids. V dropped 8 bases and J dropped 12; count of bases not matched to a gene: 8. Germline lookup yields CDR1 SGHTA and CDR2 FQGNSA. The CDR3 sequence is CASGDRARGQFF. As DNA, the CDR3 is TGTGCCAGCGGGGACAGGGCCCGGGGGCAGTTCTTC.

The rearrangement links TRBV28 to TRBJ2-1; 9 bases line up with TRBD2. V was clipped by 7 bases and J by 6 bases; unmatched bases: 7. This CDR3 contains 14 residues. Germline V CDR1 and CDR2: MDHEN, SYDVKM. CDR3 loop: CASKKLAGSNEQFF. The CDR3 nucleotides read TGTGCCAGCAAGAAGCTAGCGGGAAGCAATGAGCAGTTCTTC. Complete variable domain (other parts from reference TRBV28 and TRBJ2-1): DVKVTQSSRYLVKRTGEKVFLECVQDMDHENMFWYRQDPGLGLRLIYFSYDVKMKEKGDIPEGYSVSREKKERFSLILESASTNQTSMYLCASKKLAGSNEQFFGPGTRLTVL.

The chain employs TRBV6-2 or TRBV6-3 and TRBJ2-7, with 7 bases lining up with TRBD1. Per the germline V gene, CDR1 is MNHEY and CDR2 is SVGEGT. V lost 4 bases and J lost 2; bases outside the gene matches: 14. CDR3 length equals 17 residues. CDR3 protein: CASSSTEETGTPYEQYF. The CDR3 DNA follows: TGTGCCAGCAGTTCCACGGAAGAGACAGGGACACCCTACGAGCAGTACTTC.

The J gene is TRBJ2-1, the V gene TRBV18; 16 bases line up with TRBD2. This CDR3 has 15 amino acids. Unmatched junction bases numbered 3, after V lost 4 bases and J lost 9 bases. Germline V gene data show CDR1 as KGHSH and CDR2 as LQKENI. This CDR3 reads CASSRGTSGRVEQFF. CDR3 DNA sequence: TGTGCCAGCTCACGAGGGACTAGCGGGAGGGTTGAGCAGTTCTTC.

This chain uses TRBV5-6 with TRBJ1-1, with a weak D call TRBD1 (6 bases). Per germline, CDR1 SGHDT and CDR2 YYEEEE. V was pared by 4 bases and J by 1 base, with 8 bases between. The CDR3 runs 13 residues. The CDR3 DNA reads as TGTGCCAGCAGCCGGGGGGCGAACACTGAAGCTTTCTTT. This gives the protein CASSRGANTEAFF.

Worth noting for this clone: A read error may account for a junction end that differs from germline. V gene TRBV7-6 combines with J gene TRBJ2-4; 8 nucleotides match TRBD2. Per the germline V gene, CDR1 is SGHVS and CDR2 is FNYEAQ. The CDR3 spans 16 residues. CDR3 protein: CASSPTPGLVSEELNF. The CDR3 DNA sequence: TGTGCCAGCAGCCCAACCCCGGGACTAGTTTCTGAGGAATTGAACTTC.

V usage is TRBV19 and J usage is TRBJ2-5, with 9 bases matching TRBD1. With 3 bases clipped from V and 4 bases from J, the junction kept 3 bases outside the gene matches. This CDR3 comprises 14 residues. Germline V gives CDR1 LNHDA, CDR2 SQIVND (reference sequence). The CDR3 DNA follows: TGTGCCAGTAGTATCGGGACAGGGCGAGAGACCCAGTACTTC. This gives the protein CASSIGTGRETQYF. Complete variable domain (other parts from reference TRBV19 and TRBJ2-5): DGGITQSPKYLFRKEGQNVTLSCEQNLNHDAMYWYRQDPGQGLRLIYYSQIVNDFQKGDIAEGYSVSREKKESFPLTVTSAQKNPTAFYLCASSIGTGRETQYFGPGTRLLVL.

The CDR3 reads CASRRQGAGSPLHF. For the CDR3, the DNA is TGTGCCAGCAGAAGACAGGGGGCTGGTTCACCCCTCCACTTT. This chain joins TRBV28 and TRBJ1-6, with 10 nucleotides matching TRBD1. From germline, CDR1 is MDHEN and CDR2 SYDVKM. The length of the CDR3 is 14 residues. Trimming removed 6 bases from V and 9 bases from J; junction bases left unmatched: 5.

CDR3 sequence: CASSGQGGNQPQHF. The CDR3 coding sequence is TGTGCCAGCAGCGGGCAGGGCGGCAATCAGCCCCAGCATTTT. The J gene is TRBJ1-5, the V gene TRBV19; possibly TRBD1 for D (5 bases). The germline V gene encodes CDR1 LNHDA and CDR2 SQIVND (reference sequence). The length of the CDR3 is 14 residues. Trimming cost V 9 bases and J 2 bases, with 14 bases left between them.

V and J are TRBV3-1 (or the pseudogene TRBV3-2) and TRBJ2-5, with D unresolved. Trimming took off 4 bases at V and 1 base at J, with 7 bases between the two ends. The CDR3 length is 13 residues. Germline CDR1 and CDR2: LGHDT and YNNKEL (reference sequence). The DNA of the CDR3 is TGTGCCAGCAGCCGACTGGTCCAAGAGACCCAGTACTTC. Translation gives CASSRLVQETQYF.

The genes are TRBV5-1 and TRBJ1-2; D gene uncertain. CDR3 length equals 14 residues. Per germline, CDR1 SGHRS and CDR2 YFSETQ. The V gene lost 7 bases and the J gene lost 6 bases, with 19 bases spanning the gap. The CDR3 region is CASSRVTSADGYTF. Written as DNA, the CDR3 is TGCGCCAGCTCCCGGGTCACGTCAGCGGATGGCTACACCTTC.

The V call is TRBV20-1, the J call TRBJ2-1, with D possibly being TRBD2 (5 bases). The CDR3 loop spans 11 amino acids. The germline V and J ends were trimmed by 5 bases and 5 bases, with 7 bases remaining between them. From germline, CDR1 is DFQATT and CDR2 SNEGSKA (reference sequence). The CDR3 protein is CSALADNEQFF. The CDR3 DNA reads as TGCAGTGCTCTAGCCGACAATGAGCAGTTCTTC.

The chain recombines TRBV19 with TRBJ2-2; 11 nucleotides line up with TRBD1. Germline trimming cut 4 bases from V and 4 bases from J; bases unmatched to any gene: 2. The CDR3 sequence is 15 residues long. Germline CDR1 is LNHDA and CDR2 is SQIVND (reference sequence). CDR3 sequence reads: CASSRGTGGTGELFF. As DNA, the CDR3 is TGTGCCAGTAGTAGGGGGACAGGGGGCACCGGGGAGCTGTTTTTT.

On this clone: Here the CDR3 omits its conserved ending phenylalanine or tryptophan, so a read error is the likely source. No DNA is shown, since the ends of the CDR3 on it are uncertain; the CDR3 is the one TCRdb lists. V and J are TRBV2 and TRBJ1-1; no check of the table's D call, TRBD1, against the DNA was made. The germline gives CDR1 SNHLY, CDR2 FYNNEI. From its first to its last residue, the CDR3 has 13 amino acids. This CDR3 is CASSNRGRDIVLR.

This chain connects TRBV28 to TRBJ1-5, with D uncertain. The CDR3 contains 16 residues. With 10 bases removed from V and 0 bases from J, the gap between germline ends came to 19 bases. Germline CDR1 reads MDHEN; CDR2 reads SYDVKM. CDR3 region: CATTIPGVVSNQPQHF. The CDR3 DNA is TGTGCCACAACCATCCCCGGAGTTGTTAGCAATCAGCCCCAGCATTTT. Drawing the rest from reference TRBV28 and TRBJ1-5, the complete variable domain is DVKVTQSSRYLVKRTGEKVFLECVQDMDHENMFWYRQDPGLGLRLIYFSYDVKMKEKGDIPEGYSVSREKKERFSLILESASTNQTSMYLCATTIPGVVSNQPQHFGDGTRLSIL.

This chain joins TRBV19 and TRBJ1-5; D ambiguous. CDR3 length: 17 residues. Trimming took 0 bases from V and 1 from J, leaving 13 bases between them. The V gene's germline CDR1 is LNHDA and CDR2 SQIVND (reference sequence). As DNA, the CDR3 is TGTGCCAGTAGTATAGACTTCCGAGGGCTCAGCAATCAGCCCCAGCATTTT. This sequence encodes CASSIDFRGLSNQPQHF.

V is TRBV2 and J is TRBJ2-3, with 13 bases that match TRBD2. CDR3 length: 17 residues. Germline assignment: CDR1 SNHLY and CDR2 FYNNEI. With 8 bases clipped from V and 1 base from J, the junction kept 9 bases outside the gene matches. The CDR3 sequence is CASGTSGTVLRTDTQYF. In DNA form, the CDR3 reads TGTGCCAGCGGGACTAGCGGGACGGTTTTGCGCACAGATACGCAGTATTTT. Full variable domain (missing parts from reference TRBV2 and TRBJ2-3): EPEVTQTPSHQVTQMGQEVILRCVPISNHLYFYWYRQILGQKVEFLVSFYNNEISEKSEIFDDQFSVERPDGSNFTLKIRSTKLEDSAMYFCASGTSGTVLRTDTQYFGPGTRLTVL.

This clone was recorded a few times. The DNA of the CDR3 is TGTGCCAGCAGCAAACTAGCGGGAGGGATCTACGAGCAGTACTTC. This gives the protein CASSKLAGGIYEQYF. The chain has TRBV7-2 and TRBJ2-7, with 13 nucleotides matching TRBD2. Germline V gene lookup returns CDR1 SGHTA and CDR2 FQGNSA. CDR3 size: 15 residues. Trimming took 5 bases from V and 3 from J; bases not matched to a gene: 4.

The chain links TRBV5-6 to TRBJ1-2; D is unresolved. The CDR3 runs to 11 residues. V lost 0 bases and J 7 bases, leaving 4 bases between the germline ends. Germline V CDR1 and CDR2: SGHDT, YYEEEE. The CDR3 is CASSLAVGYTF. As DNA, the CDR3 is TGTGCCAGCAGCTTGGCGGTTGGCTACACCTTC.

The CDR3 protein is CASSLVLKTGFGGYTF. The CDR3 coding sequence is TGTGCCAGCAGCTTAGTTCTAAAGACGGGGTTCGGCGGCTACACCTTC. The J gene is TRBJ1-2, the V gene TRBV7-2; D remains unclear. Trimming removed 1 base from V and 8 bases from J, with 20 bases in between. The CDR3 is 16 residues long. Germline V gives CDR1 SGHTA, CDR2 FQGNSA.

The chain has TRBV10-3 and TRBJ1-2, with D unresolved. V was cut by 4 bases and J by 1 base, with 10 bases left in between. CDR1 is ENHRY, CDR2 SYGVKD, per germline. The CDR3 runs to 14 residues. The chain's CDR3 is CAISVGERNYGYTF. In DNA, the CDR3 is TGTGCCATCAGTGTAGGAGAGCGTAACTATGGCTACACCTTC.

The J gene is TRBJ1-1, the V gene TRBV28; D call uncertain. Germline CDR1 MDHEN, CDR2 SYDVKM. The CDR3 totals 12 residues. Between the trimmed V and J ends, which lost 6 bases and 3 bases, there was a span of 8 bases. The CDR3 DNA follows: TGTGCCAGCAGGGAGTGGGACACTGAAGCTTTCTTT. Amino acid sequence: CASREWDTEAFF.

The sample holds a few counts of this clone. The chain links TRBV10-3 to TRBJ2-5; D is perhaps TRBD1 (5 bases). The CDR3 is 14 amino acids. V gave up 4 bases and J gave up 4 bases, with 13 bases separating them. From germline, CDR1 is ENHRY and CDR2 SYGVKD. CDR3 sequence: CAISGIGAGETQYF. The CDR3, as DNA: TGTGCCATCAGTGGGATAGGGGCTGGAGAGACCCAGTACTTC.

This chain uses TRBV27 with TRBJ2-7; tentatively, D is TRBD2 (6 bases). Germline CDR1 and CDR2: MNHEY and SMNVEV (reference sequence). V lost 5 bases, J lost 2 bases, and 25 bases lay in between. The CDR3 consists of 18 residues. The CDR3: CASSPPLGGNQRAYEQYF. The DNA of the CDR3 is TGTGCCAGCAGTCCCCCCCTCGGGGGAAACCAAAGAGCCTACGAGCAGTACTTC.

V is TRBV27 and J is TRBJ2-7; 8 nucleotides agree with TRBD1. The germline CDR1 and CDR2 sequences are MNHEY and SMNVEV (reference sequence). The V gene end was trimmed by 5 bases and the J gene end by 4 bases; junction bases not matched to a gene: 7. The CDR3 consists of 14 residues. The DNA for the CDR3 is TGTGCCAGCAGTGCCAGGGGGCTTACTTACGAGCAGTACTTC. Translation: CASSARGLTYEQYF.